A selection of T cell receptor beta chains follows, all from one sample in a study of T cells in Graves' hyperthyroidism and ophthalmopathy. Using its own MiXCR run on the multiplex PCR reads, TCRdb lists one record per CDR3 protein. The data contain some 690,000 distinct CDR3 sequences, roughly 17% of them seen just once; the ten biggest clones take up around a sixth. The sequenced sample was blood. The receptor source for this set is a man in his fifties or sixties with Graves' hyperthyroidism. Both conserved end residues are part of each CDR3. A D gene is named only where the DNA matches it firmly. Some rows have no size entry. The others give once, few or many, or a class for an expanded clone.

clone_size d_call j_call cdr3_length v_call cdr3_aa cdr3_nt
many - TRBJ2-3 16 TRBV12-3/TRBV12-4 CASSLYDLAGTDTQYF TGTGCCAGCAGTTTATATGACCTCGCGGGGACAGATACGCAGTATTTT
few TRBD1 TRBJ1-2 14 TRBV7-9 CASSRGQEVYGYTF TGTGCCAGCAGCCGGGGACAGGAGGTCTATGGCTACACCTTC
few - TRBJ1-1 12 TRBV13 CASSRWGAEAFF TGTGCCAGCAGCCGGTGGGGGGCTGAAGCTTTCTTT
few TRBD2 TRBJ2-1 14 TRBV20-1 CSALVQRERYEQFF TGCAGTGCTCTAGTCCAGCGGGAGCGCTATGAGCAGTTCTTC
few - TRBJ2-3 14 TRBV27 CASSYTGSGDTQYF TGTGCCAGCAGTTACACGGGATCGGGCGATACGCAGTATTTT
many TRBD2 TRBJ2-1 14 TRBV20-1 CSALLAGGPHEQFF TGCAGTGCTCTACTAGCGGGAGGGCCACATGAGCAGTTCTTC
- - TRBJ1-2 19 TRBV28 CASRYLRGTSILANYGYTF TGTGCCAGCCGTTACCTCCGAGGGACATCCATTTTAGCTAACTATGGCTACACCTTC
many - TRBJ2-1 12 TRBV12-3/TRBV12-4 CASSALGREQFF TGTGCCAGCAGTGCCCTCGGGCGGGAGCAGTTCTTC
- - TRBJ2-2 15 TRBV6-1 CASRGGQTNTGELFF TGTGCCAGCCGAGGAGGACAGACGAACACCGGGGAGCTGTTTTTT
many TRBD2 TRBJ2-3 14 TRBV28 CASSSSGGLDTQYF TGTGCCAGCAGTTCTAGCGGAGGCTTAGATACGCAGTATTTT
few - TRBJ2-2 14 TRBV20-1 CSARTTVNTGELFF TGCAGTGCACGGACTACCGTGAACACCGGGGAGCTGTTTTTT
many - TRBJ2-7 13 TRBV12-3/TRBV12-4 CASSRRSEGEQYF TGTGCCAGCAGCCGTCGAAGCGAAGGCGAGCAGTACTTC
- - TRBJ2-1 11 TRBV10-3 CAIAAEGEQFF TGTGCGATCGCAGCGGAGGGTGAGCAGTTCTTC
few - TRBJ1-5 13 TRBV30 CAWSTGPEQPQHF TGTGCCTGGAGTACAGGCCCGGAGCAGCCCCAGCATTTT
few TRBD1 TRBJ2-4 18 TRBV11-2 CASSLAGDRGLAKNIQYF TGTGCCAGCAGCTTAGCGGGGGACAGGGGCTTAGCCAAAAACATTCAGTACTTC
many - TRBJ2-1 16 TRBV18 CASSPRLDSPSNEQFF TGTGCCAGCTCACCCCGGTTGGACTCCCCTAGCAATGAGCAGTTCTTC
many - TRBJ2-2 16 TRBV6-1 CASGTVRRAVGGELFF TGTGCCAGCGGAACCGTCCGGAGGGCGGTCGGCGGGGAGCTGTTTTTT
few - TRBJ2-7 15 TRBV11-2 CATQFPLRGGYEQHF TGTGCCACTCAATTCCCCCTGCGGGGTGGGTACGAGCAGCACTTC
- - TRBJ1-5 16 TRBV5-6 CASSLAQGPRNQPQHF TGTGCCAGCAGCTTGGCTCAGGGTCCTCGCAATCAGCCCCAGCATTTT
- - TRBJ2-1 13 TRBV29-1 CSARGGGVNEQFF TGCAGCGCGAGGGGGGGGGGGGTCAATGAGCAGTTCTTC
few - TRBJ2-1 14 TRBV30 CAWSGTGTGNEQFF TGTGCCTGGAGTGGAACAGGCACTGGGAATGAGCAGTTCTTC
many TRBD2 TRBJ2-2 16 TRBV12-3/TRBV12-4 CASSNNLAGGPGELFF TGTGCCAGCAGCAACAACCTAGCGGGAGGCCCCGGGGAGCTGTTTTTT
many TRBD1 TRBJ2-7 14 TRBV27 CASSYLQGADEQYF TGTGCCAGCAGTTACCTACAGGGGGCCGACGAGCAGTACTTC
few - TRBJ2-3 17 TRBV5-1 CASSRQFPGDGTDTQYF TGCGCCAGCAGCCGGCAATTCCCTGGGGACGGCACAGATACGCAGTATTTT
many - TRBJ2-3 15 TRBV5-1 CASSLGRDPTDTQYF TGCGCCAGCAGCTTGGGGAGGGATCCGACAGATACGCAGTATTTT
many TRBD1 TRBJ1-5 14 TRBV28 CASTDRAYNQPQHF TGTGCCAGCACCGACAGGGCGTACAATCAGCCCCAGCATTTT
many TRBD1 TRBJ1-2 15 TRBV2 CASSANERTGLGYTF TGTGCCAGCAGCGCAAATGAGAGGACAGGGCTTGGCTACACCTTC
- TRBD1 TRBJ1-1 16 TRBV12-3/TRBV12-4 CASSLVNRGKYTEASF TGTGCCAGCAGTCTGGTCAACAGGGGGAAGTACACTGAAGCTTCCTTT
- TRBD2 TRBJ2-7 13 TRBV7-9 CASSSGWSYEQYF TGTGCCAGTTCTAGCGGGTGGTCCTACGAGCAGTACTTC
- - TRBJ1-4 11 TRBV30 CAWATNEKLFF TGTGCCTGGGCAACTAATGAAAAACTGTTTTTT
few TRBD1 TRBJ2-4 12 TRBV29-1 CSVGRGQNIQYF TGCAGCGTTGGAAGGGGACAGAACATTCAGTACTTC
many - TRBJ1-5 14 TRBV28 CASRPGGQYQPQHF TGTGCCAGCCGGCCCGGGGGGCAATATCAGCCCCAGCATTTT
- - TRBJ1-5 14 TRBV11-2 CASSLGSLNQPQHF TGTGCCAGCAGCTTAGGGAGCCTCAATCAGCCCCAGCATTTT
many - TRBJ2-7 17 TRBV12-3/TRBV12-4 CASSFDLPGKGIYEQYF TGTGCCAGCAGTTTTGATTTGCCAGGGAAAGGGATCTACGAGCAGTACTTC
few - TRBJ2-5 13 TRBV28 CASSPLLRVTQYF TGTGCCAGCAGTCCCCTCCTTCGGGTGACCCAGTACTTC